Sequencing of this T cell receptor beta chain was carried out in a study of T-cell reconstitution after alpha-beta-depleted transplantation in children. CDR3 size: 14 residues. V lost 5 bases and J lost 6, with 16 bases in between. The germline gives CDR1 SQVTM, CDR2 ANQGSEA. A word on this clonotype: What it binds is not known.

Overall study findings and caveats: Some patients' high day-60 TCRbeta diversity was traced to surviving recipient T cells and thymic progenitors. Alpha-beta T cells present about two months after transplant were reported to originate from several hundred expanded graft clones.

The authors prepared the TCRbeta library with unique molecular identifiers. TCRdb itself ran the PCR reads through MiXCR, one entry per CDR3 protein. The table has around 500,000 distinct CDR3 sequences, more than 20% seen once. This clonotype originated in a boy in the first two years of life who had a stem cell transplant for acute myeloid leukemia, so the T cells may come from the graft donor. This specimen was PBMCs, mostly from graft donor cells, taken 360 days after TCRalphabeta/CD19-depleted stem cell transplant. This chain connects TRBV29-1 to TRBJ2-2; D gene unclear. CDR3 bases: TGCAGCGTTAGGCCCTGGGGAAGGGCCGGGGAGCTGTTTTTT. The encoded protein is CSVRPWGRAGELFF.